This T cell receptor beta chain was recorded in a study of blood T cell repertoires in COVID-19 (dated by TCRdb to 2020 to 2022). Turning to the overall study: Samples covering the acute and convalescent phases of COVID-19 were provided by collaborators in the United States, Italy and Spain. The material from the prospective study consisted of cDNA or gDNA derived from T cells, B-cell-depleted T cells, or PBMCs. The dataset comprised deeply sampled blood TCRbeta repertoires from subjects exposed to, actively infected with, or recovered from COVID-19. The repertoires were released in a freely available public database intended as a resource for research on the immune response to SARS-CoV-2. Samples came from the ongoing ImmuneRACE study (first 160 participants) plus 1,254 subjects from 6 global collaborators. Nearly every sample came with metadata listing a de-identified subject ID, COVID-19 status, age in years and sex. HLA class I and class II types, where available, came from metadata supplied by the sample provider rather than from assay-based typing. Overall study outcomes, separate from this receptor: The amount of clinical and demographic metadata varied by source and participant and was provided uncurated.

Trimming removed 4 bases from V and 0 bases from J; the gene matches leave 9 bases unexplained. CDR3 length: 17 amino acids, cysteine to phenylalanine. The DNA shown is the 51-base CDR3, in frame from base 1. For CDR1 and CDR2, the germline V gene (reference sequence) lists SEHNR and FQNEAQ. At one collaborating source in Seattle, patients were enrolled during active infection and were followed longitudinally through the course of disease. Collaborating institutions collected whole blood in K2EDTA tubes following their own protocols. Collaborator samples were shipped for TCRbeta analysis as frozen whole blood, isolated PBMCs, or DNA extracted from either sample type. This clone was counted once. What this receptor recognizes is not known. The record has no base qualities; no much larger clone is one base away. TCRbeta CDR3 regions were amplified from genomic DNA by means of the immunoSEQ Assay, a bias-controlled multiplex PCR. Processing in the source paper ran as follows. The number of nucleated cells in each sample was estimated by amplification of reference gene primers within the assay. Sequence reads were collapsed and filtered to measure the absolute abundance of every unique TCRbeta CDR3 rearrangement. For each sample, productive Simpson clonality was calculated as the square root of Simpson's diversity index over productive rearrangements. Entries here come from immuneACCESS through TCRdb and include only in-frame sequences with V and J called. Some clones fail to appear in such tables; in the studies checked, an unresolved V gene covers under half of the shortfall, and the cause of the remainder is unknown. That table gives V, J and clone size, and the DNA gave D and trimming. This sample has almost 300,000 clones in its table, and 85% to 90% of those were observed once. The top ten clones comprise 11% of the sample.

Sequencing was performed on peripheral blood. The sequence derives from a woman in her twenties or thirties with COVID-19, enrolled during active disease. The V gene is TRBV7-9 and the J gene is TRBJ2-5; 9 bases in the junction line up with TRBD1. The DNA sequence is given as TGTGCCAGCAGCTCCCCGTACGGGGACAGGGACCAAGAGACCCAGTACTTC. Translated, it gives CASSSPYGDRDQETQYF. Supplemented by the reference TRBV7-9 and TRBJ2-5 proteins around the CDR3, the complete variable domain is DTGVSQNPRHKITKRGQNVTFRCDPISEHNRLYWYRQTLGQGPEFLTYFQNEAQLEKSRLLSDRFSAERPKGSFSTLEIQRTEQGDSAMYLCASSSPYGDRDQETQYFGPGTRLLVL.